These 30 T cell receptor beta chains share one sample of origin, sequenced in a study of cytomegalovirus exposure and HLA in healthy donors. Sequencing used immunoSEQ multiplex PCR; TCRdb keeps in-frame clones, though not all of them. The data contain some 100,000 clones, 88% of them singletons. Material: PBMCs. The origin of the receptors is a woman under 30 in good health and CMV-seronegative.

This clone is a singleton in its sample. The CDR3 reads CASSLDGTSYNEQFF. The CDR3 nucleotides are TGTGCCAGCAGCTTAGACGGGACTTCCTACAATGAGCAGTTCTTC. The chain couples TRBV11-3 to TRBJ2-1, with D perhaps TRBD2 (6 bases). The CDR3 has 15 residues. Germline-derived CDR1 and CDR2 are SGHNT and YENEEA. Trimming pared 0 bases from V and 1 base from J, leaving 7 bases between.

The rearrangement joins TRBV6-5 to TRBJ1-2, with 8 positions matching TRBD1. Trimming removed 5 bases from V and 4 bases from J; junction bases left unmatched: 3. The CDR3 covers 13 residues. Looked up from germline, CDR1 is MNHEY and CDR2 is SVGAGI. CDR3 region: CASSDRGLYGYTF. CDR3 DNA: TGTGCCAGCAGTGACAGGGGCCTCTATGGCTACACCTTC.

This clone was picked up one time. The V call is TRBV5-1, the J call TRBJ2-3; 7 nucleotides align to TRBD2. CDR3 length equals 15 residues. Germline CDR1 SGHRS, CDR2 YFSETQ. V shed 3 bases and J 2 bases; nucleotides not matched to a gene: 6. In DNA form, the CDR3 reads TGCGCCAGCAGCTCGGGGGAGGGCCACACAGATACGCAGTATTTT. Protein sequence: CASSSGEGHTDTQYF.

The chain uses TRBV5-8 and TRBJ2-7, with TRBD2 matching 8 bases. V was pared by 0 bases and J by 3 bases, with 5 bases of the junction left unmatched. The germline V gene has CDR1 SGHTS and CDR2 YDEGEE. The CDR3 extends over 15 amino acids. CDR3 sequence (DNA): TGTGCCAGCAGCTTGGAACTAGCGGTTCGCTACGAGCAGTACTTC. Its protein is CASSLELAVRYEQYF.

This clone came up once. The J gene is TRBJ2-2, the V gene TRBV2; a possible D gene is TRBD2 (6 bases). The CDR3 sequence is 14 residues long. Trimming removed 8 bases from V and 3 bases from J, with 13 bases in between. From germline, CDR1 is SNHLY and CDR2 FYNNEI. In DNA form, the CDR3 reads TGTGCCAGCGGGTTGGAGGGTGACACCGGGGAGCTGTTTTTT. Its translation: CASGLEGDTGELFF. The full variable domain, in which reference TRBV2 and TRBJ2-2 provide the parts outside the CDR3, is EPEVTQTPSHQVTQMGQEVILRCVPISNHLYFYWYRQILGQKVEFLVSFYNNEISEKSEIFDDQFSVERPDGSNFTLKIRSTKLEDSAMYFCASGLEGDTGELFFGEGSRLTVL.

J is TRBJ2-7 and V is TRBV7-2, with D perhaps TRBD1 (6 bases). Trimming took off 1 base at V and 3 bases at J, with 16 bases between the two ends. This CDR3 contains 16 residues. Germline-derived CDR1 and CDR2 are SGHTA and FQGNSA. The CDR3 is CASSLDSGAGNYEQYF. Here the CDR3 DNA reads TGTGCCAGCAGCTTAGATTCAGGGGCGGGCAACTACGAGCAGTACTTC. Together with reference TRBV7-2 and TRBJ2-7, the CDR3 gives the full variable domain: GAGVSQSPSNKVTEKGKDVELRCDPISGHTALYWYRQSLGQGLEFLIYFQGNSAPDKSGLPSDRFSAERTGGSVSTLTIQRTQQEDSAVYLCASSLDSGAGNYEQYFGPGTRLTVT.

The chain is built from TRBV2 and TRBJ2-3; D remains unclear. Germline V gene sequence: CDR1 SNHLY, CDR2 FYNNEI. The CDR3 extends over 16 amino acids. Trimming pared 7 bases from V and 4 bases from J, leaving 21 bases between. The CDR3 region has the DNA TGTGCCAGCATCCCTCTTAGTTACCCGTTCCCAGATACGCAGTATTTT. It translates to CASIPLSYPFPDTQYF. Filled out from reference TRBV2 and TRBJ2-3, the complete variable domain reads EPEVTQTPSHQVTQMGQEVILRCVPISNHLYFYWYRQILGQKVEFLVSFYNNEISEKSEIFDDQFSVERPDGSNFTLKIRSTKLEDSAMYFCASIPLSYPFPDTQYFGPGTRLTVL.

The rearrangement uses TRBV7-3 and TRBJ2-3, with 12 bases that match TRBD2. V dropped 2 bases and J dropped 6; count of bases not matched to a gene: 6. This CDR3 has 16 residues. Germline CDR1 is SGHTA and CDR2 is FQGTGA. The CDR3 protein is CASSLLAGGPRDTQYF. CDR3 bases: TGTGCCAGCAGCTTACTAGCGGGAGGGCCACGGGATACGCAGTATTTT. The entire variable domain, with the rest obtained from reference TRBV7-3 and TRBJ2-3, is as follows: GAGVSQTPSNKVTEKGKYVELRCDPISGHTALYWYRQSLGQGPEFLIYFQGTGAADDSGLPNDRFFAVRPEGSVSTLKIQRTERGDSAVYLCASSLLAGGPRDTQYFGPGTRLTVL.

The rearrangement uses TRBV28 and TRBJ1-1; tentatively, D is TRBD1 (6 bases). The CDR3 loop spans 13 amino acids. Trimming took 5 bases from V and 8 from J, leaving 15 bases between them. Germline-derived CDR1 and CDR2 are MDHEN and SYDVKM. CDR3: CASSRPGQTEAFF. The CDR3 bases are TGTGCCAGCAGTAGACCGGGACAAACCGAAGCTTTCTTT.

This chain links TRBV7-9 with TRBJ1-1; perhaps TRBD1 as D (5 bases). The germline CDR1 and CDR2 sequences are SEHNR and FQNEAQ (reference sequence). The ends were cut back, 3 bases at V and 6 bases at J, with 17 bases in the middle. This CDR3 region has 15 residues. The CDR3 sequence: CASSLKGFYDAEAFF. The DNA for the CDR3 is TGTGCCAGCAGCTTGAAGGGGTTCTACGACGCTGAAGCTTTCTTT. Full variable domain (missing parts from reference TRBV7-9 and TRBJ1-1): DTGVSQNPRHKITKRGQNVTFRCDPISEHNRLYWYRQTLGQGPEFLTYFQNEAQLEKSRLLSDRFSAERPKGSFSTLEIQRTEQGDSAMYLCASSLKGFYDAEAFFGQGTRLTVV.

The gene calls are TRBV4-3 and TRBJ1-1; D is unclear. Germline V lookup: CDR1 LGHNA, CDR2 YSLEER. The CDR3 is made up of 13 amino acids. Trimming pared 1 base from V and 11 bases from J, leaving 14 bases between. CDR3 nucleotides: TGCGCCAGCAGCCAAGGGGGAGAGACCACGGCTTTCTTT. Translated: CASSQGGETTAFF.

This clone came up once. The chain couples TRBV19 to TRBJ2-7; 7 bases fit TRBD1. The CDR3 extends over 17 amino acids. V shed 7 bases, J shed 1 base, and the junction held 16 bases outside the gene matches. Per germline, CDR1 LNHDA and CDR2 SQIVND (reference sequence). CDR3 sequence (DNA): TGTGCCAGTATGGGTTACGACAGGGCTATAGGGTCCTACGAGCAGTACTTC. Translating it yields CASMGYDRAIGSYEQYF.

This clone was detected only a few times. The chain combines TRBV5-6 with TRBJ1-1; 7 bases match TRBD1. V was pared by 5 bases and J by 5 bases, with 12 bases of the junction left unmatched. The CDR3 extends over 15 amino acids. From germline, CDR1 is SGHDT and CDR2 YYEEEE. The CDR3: CASRWTDRAGTEAFF. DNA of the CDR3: TGTGCCAGCAGATGGACTGACAGGGCGGGAACTGAAGCTTTCTTT.

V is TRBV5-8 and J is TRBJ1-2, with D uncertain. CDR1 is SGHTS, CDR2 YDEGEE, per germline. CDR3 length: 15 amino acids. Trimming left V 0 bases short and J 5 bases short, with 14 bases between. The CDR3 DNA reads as TGTGCCAGCAGCTTGGTAGGCTGGGCTTGGTATGGCTACACCTTC. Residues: CASSLVGWAWYGYTF.

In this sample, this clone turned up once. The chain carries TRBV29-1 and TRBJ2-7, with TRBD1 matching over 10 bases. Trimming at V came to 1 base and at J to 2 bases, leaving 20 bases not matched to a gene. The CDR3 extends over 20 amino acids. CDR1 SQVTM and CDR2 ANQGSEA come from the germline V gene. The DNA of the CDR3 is TGCAGCGTTGAAGGCGACAGGGGGCGACCGCAGAGCCCCCCAACCTACGAGCAGTACTTC. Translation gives CSVEGDRGRPQSPPTYEQYF.

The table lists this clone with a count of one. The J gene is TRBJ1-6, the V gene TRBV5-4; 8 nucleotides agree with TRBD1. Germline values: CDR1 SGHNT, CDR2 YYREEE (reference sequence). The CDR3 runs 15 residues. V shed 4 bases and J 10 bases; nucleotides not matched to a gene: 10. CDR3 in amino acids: CASSQGQGAHSPLHF. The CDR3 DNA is TGTGCCAGCAGCCAAGGGCAGGGGGCGCACTCACCCCTCCACTTT.

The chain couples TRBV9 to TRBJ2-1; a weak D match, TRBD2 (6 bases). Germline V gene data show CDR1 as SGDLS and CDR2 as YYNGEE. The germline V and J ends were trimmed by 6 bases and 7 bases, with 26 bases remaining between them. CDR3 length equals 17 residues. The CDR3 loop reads CASNPGTGGVGLNEQFF. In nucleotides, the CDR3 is TGTGCCAGCAACCCAGGGACTGGGGGTGTGGGTCTAAATGAGCAGTTCTTC. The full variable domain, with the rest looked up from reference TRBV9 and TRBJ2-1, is DSGVTQTPKHLITATGQRVTLRCSPRSGDLSVYWYQQSLDQGLQFLIQYYNGEERAKGNILERFSAQQFPDLHSELNLSSLELGDSALYFCASNPGTGGVGLNEQFFGPGTRLTVL.

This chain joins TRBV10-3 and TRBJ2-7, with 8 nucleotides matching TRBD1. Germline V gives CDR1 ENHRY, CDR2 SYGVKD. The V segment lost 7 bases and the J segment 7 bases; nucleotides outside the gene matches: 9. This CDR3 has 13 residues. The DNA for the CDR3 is TGTGCCATCACCGGGACAGGAGGGGGGGAGCAGTACTTC. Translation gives CAITGTGGGEQYF.

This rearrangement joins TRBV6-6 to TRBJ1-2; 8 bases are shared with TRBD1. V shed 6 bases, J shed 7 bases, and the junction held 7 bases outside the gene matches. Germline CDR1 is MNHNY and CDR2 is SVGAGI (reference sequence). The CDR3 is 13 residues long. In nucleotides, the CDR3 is TGTGCCAGCAGGGACAGGGAACATAGTGGCTACACCTTC. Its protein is CASRDREHSGYTF.

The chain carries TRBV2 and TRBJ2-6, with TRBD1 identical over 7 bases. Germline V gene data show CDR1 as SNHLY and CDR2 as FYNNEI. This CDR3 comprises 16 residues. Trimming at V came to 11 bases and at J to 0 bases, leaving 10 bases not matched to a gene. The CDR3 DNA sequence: TGTGCCGGGGACAGTAACTCCAACTCTGGGGCCAACGTCCTGACTTTC. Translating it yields CAGDSNSNSGANVLTF. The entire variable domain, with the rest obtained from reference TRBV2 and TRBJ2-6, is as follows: EPEVTQTPSHQVTQMGQEVILRCVPISNHLYFYWYRQILGQKVEFLVSFYNNEISEKSEIFDDQFSVERPDGSNFTLKIRSTKLEDSAMYFCAGDSNSNSGANVLTFGAGSRLTVL.

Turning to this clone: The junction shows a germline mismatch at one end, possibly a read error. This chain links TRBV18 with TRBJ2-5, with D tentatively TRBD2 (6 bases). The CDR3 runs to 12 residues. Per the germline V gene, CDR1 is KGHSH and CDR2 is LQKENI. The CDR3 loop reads CASSTPGGTQYF. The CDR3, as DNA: TGTGCCAGCTCAACACCCGGGGGGACCCAGTACTTC.

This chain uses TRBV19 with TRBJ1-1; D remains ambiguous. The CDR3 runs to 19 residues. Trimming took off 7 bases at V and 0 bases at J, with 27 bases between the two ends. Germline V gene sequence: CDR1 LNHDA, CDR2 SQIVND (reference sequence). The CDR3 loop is CASIREMAGGLMVNTEAFF. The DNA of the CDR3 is TGTGCCAGTATCCGGGAGATGGCCGGTGGCCTTATGGTGAACACTGAAGCTTTCTTT.

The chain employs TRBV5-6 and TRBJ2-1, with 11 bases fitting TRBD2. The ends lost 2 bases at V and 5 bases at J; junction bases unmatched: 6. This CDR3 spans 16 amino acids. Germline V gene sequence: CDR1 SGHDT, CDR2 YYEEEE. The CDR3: CASSLPSGRYHNEQFF. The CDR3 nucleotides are TGTGCCAGCAGCTTACCTAGCGGGAGGTACCACAATGAGCAGTTCTTC.

CDR3 nucleotide sequence: TGTGCCAGCAGCCCAACTGGACAGGGGGATTTCTATGGCTACACCTTC. This sequence encodes CASSPTGQGDFYGYTF. The chain joins TRBV25-1 to TRBJ1-2; the match to TRBD1 covers 10 bases. CDR1 and CDR2 from the germline V gene are MGHDK and SYGVNS. With V trimmed by 6 bases and J by 4 bases, 11 bases remained unmatched. The CDR3 totals 16 residues.

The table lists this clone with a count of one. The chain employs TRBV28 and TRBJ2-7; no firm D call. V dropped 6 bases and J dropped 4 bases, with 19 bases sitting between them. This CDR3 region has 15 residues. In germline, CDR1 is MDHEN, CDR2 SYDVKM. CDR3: CASRRVDTSKYEQYF. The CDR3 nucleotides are TGTGCCAGCAGGAGAGTCGACACTTCTAAATACGAGCAGTACTTC.

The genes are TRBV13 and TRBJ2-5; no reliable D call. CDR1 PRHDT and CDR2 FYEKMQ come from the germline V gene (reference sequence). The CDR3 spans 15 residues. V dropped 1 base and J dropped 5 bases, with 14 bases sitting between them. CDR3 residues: CASSLALDSRETQYF. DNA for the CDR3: TGTGCCAGCAGCTTAGCACTTGACTCCCGGGAGACCCAGTACTTC.

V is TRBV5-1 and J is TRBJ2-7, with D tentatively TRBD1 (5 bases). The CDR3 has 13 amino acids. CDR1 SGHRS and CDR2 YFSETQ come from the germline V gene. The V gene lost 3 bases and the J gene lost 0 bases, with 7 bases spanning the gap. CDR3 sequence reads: CASSSQVSYEQYF. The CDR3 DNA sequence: TGCGCCAGCAGCTCACAGGTCTCCTACGAGCAGTACTTC.

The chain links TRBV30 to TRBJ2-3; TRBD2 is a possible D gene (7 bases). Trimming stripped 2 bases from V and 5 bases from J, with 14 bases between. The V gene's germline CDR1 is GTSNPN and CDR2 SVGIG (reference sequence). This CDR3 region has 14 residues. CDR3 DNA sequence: TGTGCCTGGAGTCCGGGGGGCGCCGGAGATACGCAGTATTTT. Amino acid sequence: CAWSPGGAGDTQYF.

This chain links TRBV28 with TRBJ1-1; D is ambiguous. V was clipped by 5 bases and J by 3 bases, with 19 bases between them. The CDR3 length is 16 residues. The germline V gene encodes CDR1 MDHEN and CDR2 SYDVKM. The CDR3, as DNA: TGTGCCAGCAGTGAGTCACAGTTCATCGACGACACTGAAGCTTTCTTT. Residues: CASSESQFIDDTEAFF.

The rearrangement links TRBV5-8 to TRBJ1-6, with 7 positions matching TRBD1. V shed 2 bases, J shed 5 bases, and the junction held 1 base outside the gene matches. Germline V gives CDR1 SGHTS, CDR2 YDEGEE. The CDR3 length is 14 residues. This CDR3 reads CASSFGTDNSPLHF. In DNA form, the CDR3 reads TGTGCCAGCAGCTTCGGGACAGATAATTCACCCCTCCACTTT.